This T cell receptor beta chain was recorded in a study of long-term antiretroviral therapy in people with HIV. Specimens held about 0.85-11 million cryopreserved PBMC prior to DNA extraction. Version v3.0 of the immunoSEQ assay was performed at survey level. This table comes from immunoSEQ multiplex PCR, and its TCRdb copy is limited to in-frame clones, with some not included. The sample contains more than 10,000 clones, 88% of which appear only once. Trimming stripped 4 bases from V and 1 base from J, with 10 bases between. The CDR3 extends over 14 amino acids. Per the germline V gene, CDR1 is SGHTA and CDR2 is FQGNSA.

This chain uses TRBV7-2 with TRBJ1-1; D gene uncertain. The source was unsorted PBMCs, collected 2.1 years after starting antiretroviral therapy. The sequence came from a woman in her thirties or forties with HIV. The CDR3 spells CASSSPGQNTEAFF. CDR3 nucleotide sequence: TGTGCCAGCAGCTCGCCAGGCCAGAACACTGAAGCTTTCTTT.